These T cell receptor beta chains were read from a single sample in a study of blood T cell repertoires in COVID-19. Data came from immunoSEQ multiplex PCR; TCRdb stores just in-frame clones and leaves some out. The table lists around 160,000 clones, 81% of them singletons. Sequenced: peripheral blood. Receptors were obtained from a man aged 60-69 years with active or convalescent COVID-19. The CDR3 runs from the conserved cysteine through the conserved F or W. Each record gives: CDR3 protein, V gene, clone size. Clone size is not always given. Where it is, it says once, few, many or a class for expanded clones.

CDR3: CATSSEHPINSPLHF
V: TRBV27
size: -

CDR3: CASSLDRTRYEQYF
V: TRBV27
size: -

CDR3: CASSRGQTNEKLFF
V: TRBV28
size: many

CDR3: CASSLQGGAHNEKLFF
V: TRBV19
size: -

CDR3: CASSRPGQPQHF
V: TRBV18
size: -

CDR3: CASSQELSSGGRLFF
V: TRBV4-1
size: -

CDR3: CASSPPLRSQPQHF
V: TRBV28
size: -

CDR3: CASSETGDEQYF
V: TRBV7-9
size: few

CDR3: CASSPKNGGTSSYEQYF
V: TRBV27
size: -

CDR3: CASSGPGTEASGYTF
V: TRBV19
size: -

CDR3: CASSDAGTVRRNYGYTF
V: TRBV5-6
size: -

CDR3: CSASSGTVTSGRSEQFF
V: TRBV20-1
size: -

CDR3: CASSIQSGNTIYF
V: TRBV19
size: -

CDR3: CASSRTVGNEKLFF
V: TRBV4-2
size: many

CDR3: CATVRGTQETQYF
V: TRBV2
size: -

CDR3: CASGLGLAGGNEQFF
V: TRBV12-5
size: -

CDR3: CASSLALQVLYEQYF
V: TRBV7-7
size: -

CDR3: CASSPEQPGGNSPLHF
V: TRBV18
size: -

CDR3: CASSNPEGNTEAFF
V: TRBV5-6
size: -

CDR3: CASSKGPWTGRQRGNTIYF
V: TRBV21-1
size: -

CDR3: CASSTRTAKNYGYTF
V: TRBV19
size: -

CDR3: CASSLHRHFETQYF
V: TRBV27
size: -

CDR3: CASSGKQGGEQYF
V: TRBV18
size: few

CDR3: CTSSQGLAFYEQYF
V: TRBV1
size: -

CDR3: CASVSGQGYTGELFF
V: TRBV28
size: -

CDR3: CSVEEGQGWSYGYTF
V: TRBV29-1
size: -

CDR3: CASSTTGDLRSGANVLTF
V: TRBV5-1
size: -

CDR3: CASSEAGQGFFQAFF
V: TRBV2
size: -

CDR3: CASSDSVGSGNTIYF
V: TRBV7-2
size: -

CDR3: CASRAGGSKYEQYF
V: TRBV6-5
size: -

CDR3: CAISVGLSGELFF
V: TRBV10-3
size: few

CDR3: CASSEKGVYGYTF
V: TRBV6-1
size: few

CDR3: CASSSTSTDTQYF
V: TRBV7-7
size: -

CDR3: CASSRTSGDTDTQYF
V: TRBV5-1
size: -

CDR3: CASSLTASGGWEQYF
V: TRBV7-8
size: -

CDR3: CASSSTGDATNEKLFF
V: TRBV28
size: -

CDR3: CASNLRRRVHEQYF
V: TRBV6-5
size: once

CDR3: CASSLQGQKNTGELFF
V: TRBV11-2
size: -

CDR3: CASSKWRGSPLHF
V: TRBV9
size: -

CDR3: CSIPGQGPGEQFF
V: TRBV29-1
size: -